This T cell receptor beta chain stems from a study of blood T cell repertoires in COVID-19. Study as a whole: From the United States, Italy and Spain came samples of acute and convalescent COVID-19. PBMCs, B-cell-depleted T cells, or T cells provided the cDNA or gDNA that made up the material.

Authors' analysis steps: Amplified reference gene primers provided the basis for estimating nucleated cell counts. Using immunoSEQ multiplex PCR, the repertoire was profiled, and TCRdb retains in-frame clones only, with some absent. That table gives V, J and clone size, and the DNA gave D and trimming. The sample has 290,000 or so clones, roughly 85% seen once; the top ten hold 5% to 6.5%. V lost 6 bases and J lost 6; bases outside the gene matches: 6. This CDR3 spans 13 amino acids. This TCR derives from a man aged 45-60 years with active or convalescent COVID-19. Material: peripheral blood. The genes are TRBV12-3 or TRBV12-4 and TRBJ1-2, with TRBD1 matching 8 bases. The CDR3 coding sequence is TGTGCCAGCAGGGCGGACAGGGCGAATGGCTACACCTTC. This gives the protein CASRADRANGYTF.